The 32 T cell receptor beta chains below were found in one sample sequenced in a study of T cells after yellow fever vaccination. MiXCR was run by TCRdb on the 5' RACE reads, yielding one entry per CDR3 protein. Of 310,000 or so distinct CDR3 sequences listed, 3% to 4.5% are singletons. The sequencing here drew on PBMCs, taken on the day of the yellow fever booster vaccination. These receptors were obtained from a man in his late teens or twenties who received the YFV17D yellow fever vaccine.

The V call is TRBV25-1, the J call TRBJ2-1; weak D call: TRBD2 (5 bases). This CDR3 is 15 amino acids long. Germline V gene lookup returns CDR1 MGHDK and CDR2 SYGVNS. V lost 1 base to trimming and J lost 3 bases, with 10 bases between them. This CDR3 reads CASSESHDYYNEQFF. CDR3 nucleotide sequence: TGTGCCAGCAGTGAATCCCACGACTACTACAATGAGCAGTTCTTC. The entire variable domain, with the rest obtained from reference TRBV25-1 and TRBJ2-1, is as follows: EADIYQTPRYLVIGTGKKITLECSQTMGHDKMYWYQQDPGMELHLIHYSYGVNSTEKGDLSSESTVSRIRTEHFPLTLESARPSHTSQYLCASSESHDYYNEQFFGPGTRLTVL.

The rearrangement uses TRBV6-1 and TRBJ1-1; D remains unclear. V lost 7 bases and J 0 bases, leaving 12 bases between the germline ends. In germline, CDR1 is MNHNS, CDR2 SASEGT. CDR3 length equals 14 residues. CDR3: CASKSNLMNTEAFF. The CDR3 DNA reads TGTGCCAGCAAAAGTAACCTCATGAACACTGAAGCTTTCTTT.

At least ten counts were recorded for this clonotype. The rearrangement links TRBV5-1 to TRBJ2-2; the match to TRBD1 covers 9 bases. This CDR3 spans 16 amino acids. Germline V gene sequence: CDR1 SGHRS, CDR2 YFSETQ. The J segment lost 6 bases and the V segment lost 5 bases, leaving 11 bases of the junction unmatched. The CDR3 loop reads CASRTTGTGRPGELFF. The CDR3 nucleotides are TGCGCCAGCAGAACTACCGGGACAGGGAGGCCCGGGGAGCTGTTTTTT. The whole variable domain, filled in from reference TRBV5-1 and TRBJ2-2, reads KAGVTQTPRYLIKTRGQQVTLSCSPISGHRSVSWYQQTPGQGLQFLFEYFSETQRNKGNFPGRFSGRQFSNSRSEMNVSTLELGDSALYLCASRTTGTGRPGELFFGEGSRLTVL.

This clonotype was observed at least ten times. The V gene is TRBV5-5, the J gene TRBJ1-2; 7 bases agree with TRBD1. CDR1 and CDR2 (germline): SGHKS, YYEKEE (reference sequence). This CDR3 comprises 15 residues. The ends lost 4 bases at V and 4 bases at J; junction bases unmatched: 10. The CDR3 nucleotides are TGTGCCAGCAGCATCGACAGGGTTGGTCGCTATGGCTACACCTTC. This sequence encodes CASSIDRVGRYGYTF.

This clonotype was observed a few times. J is TRBJ2-6 and V is TRBV5-5; D may be TRBD1 (6 bases). Trimming took off 4 bases at V and 4 bases at J, with 18 bases between the two ends. The CDR3 runs 17 residues. From germline, CDR1 is SGHKS and CDR2 YYEKEE (reference sequence). CDR3 protein: CASSHSLGAAGANVLTF. CDR3 bases: TGTGCCAGCAGCCATTCTCTGGGGGCTGCCGGGGCCAACGTCCTGACTTTC.

This clonotype was detected only a few times. The genes are TRBV6-1 and TRBJ1-4; 10 nucleotides agree with TRBD1. This CDR3 comprises 14 residues. V trimming: 6 bases; J trimming: 8 bases; junction bases outside the gene matches: 6. Germline values: CDR1 MNHNS, CDR2 SASEGT. This chain's CDR3 is CASRMTGGREKLFF. The CDR3 coding sequence is TGTGCCAGCAGGATGACAGGGGGCCGGGAAAAACTGTTTTTT.

This clonotype has at least ten counts. The genes are TRBV29-1 and TRBJ2-7; D is possibly TRBD1 (6 bases). The germline V gene has CDR1 SQVTM and CDR2 ANQGSEA. Trimming took 4 bases from V and 3 from J, leaving 16 bases between them. This CDR3 comprises 14 residues. DNA for the CDR3: TGCAGCGTTGCCGGGACAACCTACAGCTACGAGCAGTACTTC. Its translation is CSVAGTTYSYEQYF.

This clonotype was detected a few times. The chain has TRBV4-3 and TRBJ1-2; 9 nucleotides align to TRBD1. The V and J ends lost 4 bases and 4 bases, in that order; junction bases with no gene match: 10. Germline CDR1 and CDR2: LGHNA and YSLEER. The CDR3 is 16 amino acids. The CDR3 here is CASSPGTGTAVYGYTF. CDR3 coding DNA: TGCGCCAGCAGCCCAGGGACAGGGACGGCTGTCTATGGCTACACCTTC.

The chain carries TRBV20-1 and TRBJ2-2; a weak D match, TRBD2 (6 bases). Germline assignment: CDR1 DFQATT and CDR2 SNEGSKA (reference sequence). V lost 5 bases to trimming and J lost 5 bases, with 15 bases between them. The CDR3 extends over 14 amino acids. The CDR3 reads CSAPTNGGTGELFF. CDR3 sequence (DNA): TGCAGTGCTCCGACTAACGGGGGAACCGGGGAGCTGTTTTTT.

This clonotype was observed many times. The chain is built from TRBV5-1 and TRBJ1-5; the D is unclear. This CDR3 region has 13 residues. The V end was cut by 5 bases, the J end by 4 bases, with 10 bases between. Germline V gene sequence: CDR1 SGHRS, CDR2 YFSETQ. CDR3 in amino acids: CASRDRENQPQHF. CDR3 in DNA: TGCGCCAGCAGGGACCGAGAAAATCAGCCCCAGCATTTT.

This clonotype was recorded at least ten times. This chain connects TRBV6-5 to TRBJ2-3; 8 nucleotides line up with TRBD1. Germline lookup yields CDR1 MNHEY and CDR2 SVGAGI. CDR3 length: 13 amino acids. The V segment lost 8 bases and the J segment 4 bases; nucleotides outside the gene matches: 5. The CDR3 loop is CASGDRGADTQYF. For the CDR3, the DNA is TGTGCCAGCGGAGACAGGGGCGCAGATACGCAGTATTTT.

There are a few counts of this clonotype. The chain employs TRBV6-5 and TRBJ2-5; TRBD2 might be the D (5 bases). Deletions cut 1 base from V and 6 bases from J, with 12 bases between. The CDR3 spans 14 residues. Germline V gives CDR1 MNHEY, CDR2 SVGAGI. The CDR3 coding sequence is TGTGCCAGCAGTTACTACGGGGAAAGACAGACCCAGTACTTC. Translated, it gives CASSYYGERQTQYF.

This clonotype was recorded a few times. The J gene is TRBJ1-2, the V gene TRBV18; no reliable D call. V was pared by 2 bases and J by 4 bases, with 11 bases between. Germline V gene sequence: CDR1 KGHSH, CDR2 LQKENI. The CDR3 contains 14 residues. The DNA of the CDR3 is TGTGCCAGCTCACCATCCGTTACCCTCTATGGCTACACCTTC. Residues: CASSPSVTLYGYTF.

The chain is built from TRBV7-9 and TRBJ1-2; D might be TRBD1 (5 bases). This CDR3 has 14 residues. V was shortened by 6 bases and J by 3 bases, with 14 bases between the two germline ends. Germline V gene data show CDR1 as SEHNR and CDR2 as FQNEAQ (reference sequence). The CDR3 nucleotides are TGTGCCAGCAGGGGACCGGGCCTTCACTATGGCTACACCTTC. Encoded protein: CASRGPGLHYGYTF.

This clonotype was detected many times. This chain connects TRBV12-3 or TRBV12-4 to TRBJ2-1, with TRBD2 as a possible D gene (6 bases). The CDR3 has 16 residues. The V and J ends lost 8 bases and 4 bases respectively, with 21 bases between them. CDR3 sequence (DNA): TGTGCCAGCCAACCACCCCCGGGGGATTCTTACAATGAGCAGTTCTTC. It encodes CASQPPPGDSYNEQFF.

This clonotype was seen a handful of times. This rearrangement joins TRBV7-2 to TRBJ2-5; 8 bases align to TRBD2. CDR3 length: 13 amino acids. After removal of 8 bases from V and 4 bases from J, the junction contained 6 bases not matched to a gene. The germline V gene encodes CDR1 SGHTA and CDR2 FQGNSA. CDR3 residues: CASAGGLGETQYF. Written as DNA, the CDR3 is TGTGCCAGCGCGGGGGGACTGGGAGAGACCCAGTACTTC.

CDR3 sequence (DNA): TGTGCCAGCAGCCCGATGGGGGGAACCGGGGAGCTGTTTTTT. Translating it yields CASSPMGGTGELFF. The chain uses TRBV5-4 and TRBJ2-2, with a possible D match to TRBD2 (6 bases). CDR1 and CDR2 (germline): SGHNT, YYREEE (reference sequence). The germline V and J ends were trimmed by 4 bases and 5 bases, with 12 bases remaining between them. The CDR3 sequence is 14 residues long.

This clonotype came up many times. This sequence joins TRBV5-6 and TRBJ1-5; 9 bases are shared with TRBD1. The CDR3 runs to 15 residues. J lost 5 bases, V lost 1 base, and 4 bases had no gene match. CDR1 SGHDT and CDR2 YYEEEE come from the germline V gene. The CDR3 sequence: CASSLKTGGYQPQHF. DNA of the CDR3: TGTGCCAGCAGCTTGAAAACAGGGGGCTATCAGCCCCAGCATTTT.

This clonotype has at least ten counts. The chain joins TRBV5-1 to TRBJ1-4, with 7 bases that match TRBD1. CDR1 is SGHRS and CDR2 is YFSETQ in the germline V gene. This CDR3 has 15 amino acids. V shed 4 bases, J shed 5 bases, and the junction held 8 bases outside the gene matches. In DNA, the CDR3 is TGCGCCAGCAGCGGGGACAGCTTTGAGAATGAAAAACTGTTTTTT. This translates into CASSGDSFENEKLFF.

This clonotype has ten or more counts. The chain uses TRBV7-6 and TRBJ2-1, with 10 bases matching TRBD2. Germline CDR1 and CDR2: SGHVS and FNYEAQ. The V gene end was trimmed by 5 bases and the J gene end by 6 bases; junction bases not matched to a gene: 7. This CDR3 comprises 15 residues. The CDR3 is CASSQGLASTNEQFF. CDR3 bases: TGTGCCAGCAGCCAGGGACTAGCGAGTACCAATGAGCAGTTCTTC.

This sequence joins TRBV27 and TRBJ1-1, with unresolved D. V gave up 5 bases and J gave up 3 bases, with 13 bases separating them. Germline V gives CDR1 MNHEY, CDR2 SMNVEV (reference sequence). This CDR3 spans 14 amino acids. The CDR3 DNA reads TGTGCCAGCAGTCCGTCCGTCTTGGACACTGAAGCTTTCTTT. It is translated as CASSPSVLDTEAFF.

This clonotype was recorded many times. V and J are TRBV4-3 and TRBJ2-7; D is unresolved. CDR3 size: 14 residues. V was trimmed by 0 bases and J by 2 bases, leaving 8 bases between them. Looked up from germline, CDR1 is LGHNA and CDR2 is YSLEER. The CDR3 DNA reads as TGCGCCAGCAGCCAAGATGTAGTCACCTACGAGCAGTACTTC. Translation gives CASSQDVVTYEQYF.

The table lists this clonotype with a few counts. The CDR3 carries no conserved terminal phenylalanine or tryptophan, so it likely arises from a read error. The limits of the CDR3 on the DNA are not certain, so only TCRdb's listed CDR3 is given. This chain uses TRBV7-6 with TRBJ1-2; whether TRBD1, the table's D call, matches the DNA was not checked. The germline CDR1 and CDR2 sequences are SGHVS and FNYEAQ. Both ends counted, the CDR3 spans 14 residues. The CDR3 loop is CASSSPTRGLNFSI.

The rearrangement joins TRBV5-1 to TRBJ2-7, with TRBD1 matching over 7 bases. The CDR3 totals 14 residues. CDR1 is SGHRS and CDR2 is YFSETQ in the germline V gene. The V and J ends lost 1 base and 2 bases, in that order; junction bases with no gene match: 3. CDR3 nucleotides: TGCGCCAGCAGCTTGCAGACAGGGCCCTACGAGCAGTACTTC. It codes for CASSLQTGPYEQYF.

The table lists this clonotype with a few counts. V is TRBV7-2 and J is TRBJ2-5, with D perhaps TRBD1 (5 bases). The V end lost 2 bases, the J end lost 5 bases, and 12 bases lay between the germline ends. The CDR3 consists of 14 residues. Looked up from germline, CDR1 is SGHTA and CDR2 is FQGNSA. The DNA of the CDR3 is TGTGCCAGCAGCTTAAATGGGGCTAAGGAGACCCAGTACTTC. It translates to CASSLNGAKETQYF.

In its sample, this clonotype was seen many times. The rearrangement joins TRBV5-1 to TRBJ2-6; 7 bases match TRBD2. Germline assignment: CDR1 SGHRS and CDR2 YFSETQ. CDR3 size: 14 residues. Losses at the gene ends were 7 bases for V and 2 bases for J; bases not matched to a gene: 3. CDR3 amino acids: CASFGTTGANVLTF. The DNA of the CDR3 is TGCGCCAGCTTTGGGACTACTGGGGCCAACGTCCTGACTTTC.

This clonotype was observed at least ten times. V gene TRBV5-6 combines with J gene TRBJ2-1, with D perhaps given as TRBD1 or TRBD2 (5 bases each). Looked up from germline, CDR1 is SGHDT and CDR2 is YYEEEE. The CDR3 runs to 13 residues. V lost 5 bases, J lost 5 bases, and 11 bases lay in between. CDR3 residues: CASSLGVDNEQFF. The CDR3 DNA follows: TGTGCCAGCAGTCTGGGGGTAGACAATGAGCAGTTCTTC.

This clonotype has a count of ten or more. This chain links TRBV5-4 with TRBJ1-3; a weak D match, TRBD1 (6 bases). V was cut by 4 bases and J by 4 bases, with 12 bases left in between. Looked up from germline, CDR1 is SGHNT and CDR2 is YYREEE (reference sequence). The CDR3 has 14 residues. CDR3 nucleotides: TGTGCCAGCAGCCGCGGGACATTAGGAAACACCATATATTTT. Translation: CASSRGTLGNTIYF.

The V call is TRBV5-6, the J call TRBJ1-2; D gene uncertain. This CDR3 has 14 amino acids. Germline V gene data show CDR1 as SGHDT and CDR2 as YYEEEE. V was clipped by 7 bases and J by 3 bases, with 16 bases between them. CDR3 sequence: CASGFTGFYYGYTF. DNA for the CDR3: TGTGCCAGCGGATTTACCGGGTTCTACTATGGCTACACCTTC.

This clonotype was found a few times. The chain joins TRBV5-1 to TRBJ2-3; 8 nucleotides align to TRBD2. Germline CDR1 SGHRS, CDR2 YFSETQ. CDR3 length: 16 residues. Trimming cost V 4 bases and J 2 bases; bases outside gene matches: 9. Here the CDR3 DNA reads TGCGCCAGCAGCCCCCTAGCGGGTTCCCCCACAGATACGCAGTATTTT. Protein: CASSPLAGSPTDTQYF.

This clonotype has at least ten counts. The chain links TRBV7-2 to TRBJ1-2; 7 bases fit TRBD1. The CDR3 length is 16 residues. Unmatched junction bases numbered 10, after V lost 5 bases and J lost 1 base. Germline-derived CDR1 and CDR2 are SGHTA and FQGNSA. In nucleotides, the CDR3 is TGTGCCAGCAGCCTTTCCGGGACAGACTTTAACTATGGCTACACCTTC. Amino acid sequence: CASSLSGTDFNYGYTF. Looking up the rest from reference TRBV7-2 and TRBJ1-2 gives the full variable domain: GAGVSQSPSNKVTEKGKDVELRCDPISGHTALYWYRQSLGQGLEFLIYFQGNSAPDKSGLPSDRFSAERTGGSVSTLTIQRTQQEDSAVYLCASSLSGTDFNYGYTFGSGTRLTVV.

This clonotype has more than one count but fewer than ten. The chain carries TRBV9 and TRBJ1-6; TRBD1 is a possible D gene (5 bases). Between the trimmed V and J ends, which lost 4 bases and 8 bases, there was a span of 16 bases. CDR1 is SGDLS and CDR2 is YYNGEE in the germline V gene. The CDR3 runs 15 residues. The CDR3 sequence: CASSTGPTFHSPLHF. For the CDR3, the DNA is TGTGCCAGCAGCACAGGACCGACGTTCCATTCACCCCTCCACTTT.